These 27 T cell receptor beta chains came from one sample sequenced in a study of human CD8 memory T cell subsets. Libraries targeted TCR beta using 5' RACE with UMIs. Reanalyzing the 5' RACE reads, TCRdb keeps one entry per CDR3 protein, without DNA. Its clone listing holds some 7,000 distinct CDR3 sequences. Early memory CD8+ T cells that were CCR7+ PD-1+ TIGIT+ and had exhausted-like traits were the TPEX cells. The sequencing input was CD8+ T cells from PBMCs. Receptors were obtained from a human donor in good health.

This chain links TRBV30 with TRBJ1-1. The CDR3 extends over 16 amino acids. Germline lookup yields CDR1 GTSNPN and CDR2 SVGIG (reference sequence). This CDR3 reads CAWSVAAALMNTEAFF.

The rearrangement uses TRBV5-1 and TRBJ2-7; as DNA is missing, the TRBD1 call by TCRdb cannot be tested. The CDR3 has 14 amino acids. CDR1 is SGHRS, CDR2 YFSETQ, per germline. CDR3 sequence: CASSPRDDPYEQYF.

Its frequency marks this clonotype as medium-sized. The CDR3 region is CAWRNGRTGELFF. The chain carries TRBV30 and TRBJ2-2; TCRdb calls TRBD2, which cannot be checked without DNA. The CDR3 has 13 amino acids. Germline values: CDR1 GTSNPN, CDR2 SVGIG (reference sequence). Supplemented by reference TRBV30 and TRBJ2-2, the full variable domain reads SQTIHQWPATLVQPVGSPLSLECTVEGTSNPNLYWYRQAAGRGLQLLFYSVGIGQISSEVPQNLSASRPQDRQFILSSKKLLLSDSGFYLCAWRNGRTGELFFGEGSRLTVL.

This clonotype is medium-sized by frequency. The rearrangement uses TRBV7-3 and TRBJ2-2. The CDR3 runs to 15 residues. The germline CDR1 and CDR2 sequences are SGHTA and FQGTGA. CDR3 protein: CASSLTPTNTGELFF.

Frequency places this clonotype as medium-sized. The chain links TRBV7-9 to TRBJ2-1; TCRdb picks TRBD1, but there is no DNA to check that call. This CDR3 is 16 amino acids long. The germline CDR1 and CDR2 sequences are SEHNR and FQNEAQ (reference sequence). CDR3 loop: CASSSREASSYNEQFF.

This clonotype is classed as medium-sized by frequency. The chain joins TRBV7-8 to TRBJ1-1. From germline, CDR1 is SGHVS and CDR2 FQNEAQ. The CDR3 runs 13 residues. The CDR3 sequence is CASSARPNTEAFF.

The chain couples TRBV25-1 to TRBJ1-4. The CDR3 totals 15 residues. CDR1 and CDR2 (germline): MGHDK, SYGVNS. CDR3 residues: CASSPLTRLNEKLFF.

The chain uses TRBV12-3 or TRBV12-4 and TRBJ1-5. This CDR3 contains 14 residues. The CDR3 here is CASSFSRGDPSQHF.

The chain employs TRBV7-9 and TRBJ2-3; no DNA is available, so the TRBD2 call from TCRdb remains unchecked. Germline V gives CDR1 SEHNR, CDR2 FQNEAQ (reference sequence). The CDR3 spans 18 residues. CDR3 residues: CASSTPSRGESDLDTQYF.

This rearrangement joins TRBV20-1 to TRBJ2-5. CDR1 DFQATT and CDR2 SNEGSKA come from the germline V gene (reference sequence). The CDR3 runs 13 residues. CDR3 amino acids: CSATARYQETQYF.

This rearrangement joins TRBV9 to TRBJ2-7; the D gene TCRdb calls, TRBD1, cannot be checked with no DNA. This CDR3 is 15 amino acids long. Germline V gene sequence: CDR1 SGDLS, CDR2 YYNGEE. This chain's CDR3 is CASSVAGGTGYEQYF.

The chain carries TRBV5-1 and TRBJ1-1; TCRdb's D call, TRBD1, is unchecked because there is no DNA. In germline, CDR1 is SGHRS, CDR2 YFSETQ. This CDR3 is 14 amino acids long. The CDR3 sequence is CASSFEGTVTEAFF.

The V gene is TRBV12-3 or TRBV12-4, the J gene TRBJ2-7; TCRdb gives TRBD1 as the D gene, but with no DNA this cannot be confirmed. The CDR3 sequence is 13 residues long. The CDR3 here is CASSLYREDEQYF.

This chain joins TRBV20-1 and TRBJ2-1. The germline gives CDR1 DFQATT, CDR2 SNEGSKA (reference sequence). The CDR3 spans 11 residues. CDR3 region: CSAGGTNEQFF.

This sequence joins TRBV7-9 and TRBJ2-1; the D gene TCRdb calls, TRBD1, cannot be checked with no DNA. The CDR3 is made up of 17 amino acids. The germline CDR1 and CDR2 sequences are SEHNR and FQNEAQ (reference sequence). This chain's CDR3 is CASSNPRQGAQPYEQFF.

CDR3 in amino acids: CATSRDRDRGETQYF. V usage is TRBV15 and J usage is TRBJ2-5; TCRdb's D gene call, TRBD1, goes unchecked for lack of DNA. Germline CDR1 reads LNHNV; CDR2 reads YYDKDF (reference sequence). This CDR3 region has 15 residues.

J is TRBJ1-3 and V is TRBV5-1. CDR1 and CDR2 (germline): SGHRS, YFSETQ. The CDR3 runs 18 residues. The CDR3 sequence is CASSLALALLHSGNTIYF.

Here the CDR3 reads CASRVLGNTEAFF. The chain combines TRBV12-3 or TRBV12-4 with TRBJ1-1. The CDR3 runs 13 residues.

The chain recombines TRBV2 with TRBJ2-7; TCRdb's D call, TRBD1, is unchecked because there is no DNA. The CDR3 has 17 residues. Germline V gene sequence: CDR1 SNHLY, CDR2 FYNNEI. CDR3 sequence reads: CASSEHLTGTNSYEQYF.

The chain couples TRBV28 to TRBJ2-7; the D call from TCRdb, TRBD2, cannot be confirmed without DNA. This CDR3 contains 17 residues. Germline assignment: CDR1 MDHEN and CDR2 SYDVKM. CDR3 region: CASTAKFSGRPTYEQYF.

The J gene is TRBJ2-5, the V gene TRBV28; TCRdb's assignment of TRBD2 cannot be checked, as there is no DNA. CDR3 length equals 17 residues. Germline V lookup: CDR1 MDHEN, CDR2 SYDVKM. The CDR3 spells CASSFPVAGEDQETQYF.

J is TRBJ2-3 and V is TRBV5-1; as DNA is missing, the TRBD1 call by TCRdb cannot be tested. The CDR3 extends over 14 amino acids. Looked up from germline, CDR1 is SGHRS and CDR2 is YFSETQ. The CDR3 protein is CASSDDGGSDTQYF.

The CDR3 loop is CSANGIEYTGTSGQETQYF. The chain combines TRBV20-1 with TRBJ2-5; with no DNA, the TCRdb D assignment of TRBD2 cannot be verified. CDR3 size: 19 residues. Germline loops: CDR1 DFQATT, CDR2 SNEGSKA (reference sequence).

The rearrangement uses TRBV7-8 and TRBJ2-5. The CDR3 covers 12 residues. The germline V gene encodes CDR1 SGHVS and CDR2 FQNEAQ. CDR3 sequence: CASRLIQETQYF.

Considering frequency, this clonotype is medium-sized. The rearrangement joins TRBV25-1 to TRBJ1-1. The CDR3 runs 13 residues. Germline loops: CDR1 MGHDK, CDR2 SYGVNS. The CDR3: CASSEYWGNEAFF.

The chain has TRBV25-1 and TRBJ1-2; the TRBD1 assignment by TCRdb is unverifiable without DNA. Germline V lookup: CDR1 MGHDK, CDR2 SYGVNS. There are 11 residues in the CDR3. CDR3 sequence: CASRTGLGYTF.

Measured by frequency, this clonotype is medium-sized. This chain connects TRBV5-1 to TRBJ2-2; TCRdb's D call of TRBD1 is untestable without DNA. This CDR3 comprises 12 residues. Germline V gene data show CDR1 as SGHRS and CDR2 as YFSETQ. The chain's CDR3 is CASRSGTGELFF.